This TCR beta chain is drawn from a study of metastatic and nonmetastatic thyroid tumors. In the study overall: Comparative analysis of repertoires was undertaken across blood and tumor or nodule tissue obtained from malignant and benign thyroid patients.

The germline V gene has CDR1 MNHNS and CDR2 SASEGT. The CDR3 is made up of 15 amino acids. The V segment lost 8 bases and the J segment 2 bases; nucleotides outside the gene matches: 9. In its sample, this clone was seen many times. Prior to thyroid surgery, none of the patients had received any treatment. MiXCR was used by TCRdb to re-call the PCR reads. Among about 19,000 clones listed, over 20% were seen once. Sequencing was done on a sample of tumor tissue. The sequence came from a male donor with papillary thyroid cancer or a benign thyroid nodule (not recorded which). Some clones in this sample may be carry-over from other donors' samples. The J gene is TRBJ2-5, the V gene TRBV6-1; 9 positions match TRBD1. CDR3 DNA sequence: TGTGCCAGCTCTCAGGACAGGGGCCGGCAAGAGACCCAGTACTTC. Translating it yields CASSQDRGRQETQYF.